These 16 T cell receptor beta chains were sequenced from one sample in a study of OX40 agonist ivuxolimab in advanced cancers. Profiled with immunoSEQ multiplex PCR; TCRdb holds only in-frame clones, not every one. The sample yields 98,000 or so clones, around nine tenths seen once. Sequences were derived from CD4+ or CD8+ T cells sorted from blood, sampled in a trial of the OX40 agonist ivuxolimab. These receptors all come from an adult with an advanced solid tumor such as melanoma, head and neck, liver or kidney cancer.

CDR3 bases: TGTGCCAGCACCCCGGGACAGGGGGCGACCTACGAGCAGTACGTC. Translation: CASTPGQGATYEQYV. V is TRBV5-4 and J is TRBJ2-7; 12 positions agree with TRBD1. Germline loops: CDR1 SGHNT, CDR2 YYREEE (reference sequence). This CDR3 is built from 15 residues. Unmatched junction bases numbered 6, after V lost 6 bases and J lost 2 bases.

The chain employs TRBV6-5 and TRBJ2-1; D gene unclear. CDR1 is MNHEY, CDR2 SVGAGI, per germline. V dropped 5 bases and J dropped 6 bases, with 17 bases sitting between them. The CDR3 consists of 15 residues. CDR3 bases: TGTGCCAGCAGTCCCGAGGATCGGACGGGCAATGAGCAGTTCTTC. Its translation: CASSPEDRTGNEQFF.

J is TRBJ1-1 and V is TRBV19; no clear D gene. The CDR3 spans 14 residues. The germline gives CDR1 LNHDA, CDR2 SQIVND (reference sequence). Trimming shortened V by 11 bases and J by 0 bases, and 16 bases separated the two germline ends. CDR3 DNA: TGTGCCGTCGCAGACCTGGGGTTGAACACTGAAGCTTTCTTT. Protein sequence: CAVADLGLNTEAFF.

The chain links TRBV10-3 to TRBJ1-5; the D is unclear. V dropped 8 bases and J dropped 3 bases, with 8 bases sitting between them. The CDR3 has 12 amino acids. Germline lookup yields CDR1 ENHRY and CDR2 SYGVKD. CDR3 sequence: CAIGRDNQPQHF. The CDR3 coding sequence is TGTGCCATCGGAAGGGACAATCAGCCCCAGCATTTT.

V is TRBV7-9 and J is TRBJ2-2; 7 bases are a match to TRBD1. CDR3 length: 15 residues. Looked up from germline, CDR1 is SEHNR and CDR2 is FQNEAQ (reference sequence). After removal of 5 bases from V and 4 bases from J, the junction contained 7 bases not matched to a gene. CDR3 DNA: TGTGCCAGCAGCCGCGACAGGGACCGCACCGGGGAGCTGTTTTTT. The encoded protein is CASSRDRDRTGELFF.

This clone has just one count. The V and J genes are TRBV6-6 and TRBJ1-1; a weak D match, TRBD1 (6 bases). This CDR3 contains 14 residues. Trimming took off 3 bases at V and 6 bases at J, with 14 bases between the two ends. The germline CDR1 and CDR2 sequences are MNHNY and SVGAGI (reference sequence). CDR3 residues: CASSYREGVAEAFF. The CDR3 region has the DNA TGTGCCAGCAGTTATCGGGAGGGGGTGGCTGAAGCTTTCTTT.

The chain links TRBV7-8 to TRBJ1-1; maybe TRBD1 (5 bases). Trimming took off 1 base at V and 6 bases at J, with 12 bases between the two ends. The CDR3 sequence is 14 residues long. Germline V gene data show CDR1 as SGHVS and CDR2 as FQNEAQ. In nucleotides, the CDR3 is TGTGCCAGCAGCTTAGTGGGGGGGATCGCTGAAGCTTTCTTT. Translation gives CASSLVGGIAEAFF.

This clone was seen once. The chain carries TRBV4-3 and TRBJ1-3, with D unresolved. V was pared by 5 bases and J by 0 bases, with 14 bases between. The CDR3 runs to 16 residues. CDR1 is LGHNA, CDR2 YSLEER, per germline. The CDR3 reads CASSSTAPYSGNTIYF. The DNA of the CDR3 is TGCGCCAGCAGCTCAACGGCCCCGTACTCTGGAAACACCATATATTTT.

The chain is built from TRBV5-1 and TRBJ2-3, with 7 bases lining up with TRBD2. V shed 4 bases and J 5 bases; nucleotides not matched to a gene: 7. The CDR3 spans 14 residues. Germline lookup yields CDR1 SGHRS and CDR2 YFSETQ. This chain's CDR3 is CASSAGLDGDTQYF. The DNA of the CDR3 is TGCGCCAGCAGCGCAGGACTAGACGGAGATACGCAGTATTTT.

This clone was seen just once. This sequence joins TRBV7-2 and TRBJ1-5; the match to TRBD1 covers 8 bases. J was trimmed by 3 bases and V by 1 base; bases with no gene match: 14. The CDR3 is made up of 19 amino acids. The germline CDR1 and CDR2 sequences are SGHTA and FQGNSA. This CDR3 is CASSLEVPGGFETNQPQHF. The CDR3 DNA sequence: TGTGCCAGCAGCTTAGAGGTGCCAGGGGGCTTCGAAACCAATCAGCCCCAGCATTTT.

This clone was observed a few times. This chain links TRBV4-1 with TRBJ1-4; 7 bases are a match to TRBD1. The germline V gene encodes CDR1 MGHRA and CDR2 YSYEKL. J lost 7 bases, V lost 5 bases, and 10 bases had no gene match. The CDR3 length is 15 residues. This CDR3 reads CASSSQQGQSEKLFF. DNA of the CDR3: TGCGCCAGCAGCTCTCAACAGGGGCAAAGTGAAAAACTGTTTTTT.

This chain connects TRBV7-6 to TRBJ2-7; 12 bases match TRBD2. The CDR3 consists of 17 residues. The V gene's germline CDR1 is SGHVS and CDR2 FNYEAQ. The trim removed 3 bases at V and 6 bases at J, leaving 12 bases unmatched. This CDR3 is CASSFYAPTSGSSEQYF. The CDR3 coding sequence is TGTGCCAGCAGCTTTTATGCCCCGACTAGCGGGAGTTCCGAGCAGTACTTC.

V and J are TRBV5-1 and TRBJ1-2, with D perhaps matching TRBD1 (5 bases). Trimming removed 5 bases at V and 0 bases at J, with 8 bases between. There are 13 residues in the CDR3. Germline V gives CDR1 SGHRS, CDR2 YFSETQ. The CDR3 loop is CASRQEPNYGYTF. As DNA, the CDR3 is TGCGCCAGCAGACAGGAACCTAACTATGGCTACACCTTC.

The chain combines TRBV7-3 with TRBJ2-5; 8 positions agree with TRBD1. The germline V gene has CDR1 SGHTA and CDR2 FQGTGA. CDR3 length: 15 residues. J was trimmed by 2 bases and V by 3 bases; bases with no gene match: 5. CDR3: CASSLGGQVQETQYF. The CDR3 nucleotides read TGTGCCAGCAGCTTGGGGGGACAGGTTCAAGAGACCCAGTACTTC.

The V call is TRBV2, the J call TRBJ2-3; 8 bases fit TRBD2. With 9 bases clipped from V and 5 bases from J, the junction kept 4 bases outside the gene matches. CDR1 is SNHLY and CDR2 is FYNNEI in the germline V gene. There are 12 residues in the CDR3. The CDR3 DNA sequence: TGTGCCAGTGGACTAGCAAAAGATACGCAGTATTTT. Encoded protein: CASGLAKDTQYF.

With respect to this clone: In the same sample, other DNA sequences code for this CDR3. This chain joins TRBV9 and TRBJ2-3; 7 bases are shared with TRBD2. The CDR3 runs to 14 residues. CDR1 is SGDLS, CDR2 YYNGEE, per germline. J lost 3 bases, V lost 3 bases, and 4 bases had no gene match. CDR3 loop: CASSGSGTTDTQYF. CDR3 in DNA: TGTGCCAGCAGCGGAAGCGGGACGACAGATACGCAGTATTTT.